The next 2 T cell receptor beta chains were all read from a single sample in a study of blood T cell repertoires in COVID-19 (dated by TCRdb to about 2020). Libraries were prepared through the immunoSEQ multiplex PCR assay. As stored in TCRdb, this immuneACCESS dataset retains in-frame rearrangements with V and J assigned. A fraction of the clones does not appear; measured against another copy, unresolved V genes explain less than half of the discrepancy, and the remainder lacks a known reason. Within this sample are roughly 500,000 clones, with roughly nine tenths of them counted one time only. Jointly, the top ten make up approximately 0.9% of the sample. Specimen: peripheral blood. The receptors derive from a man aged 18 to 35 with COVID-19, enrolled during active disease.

The CDR3, as DNA: TGTGCCAGCAGCTTAGCGGCGGGAGGGCCCATCAATGAGCAGTTCTTC. Its translation: CASSLAAGGPINEQFF. The chain has TRBV7-9 and TRBJ2-1; 9 nucleotides match TRBD2. Trimming took 0 bases from V and 6 from J; bases not matched to a gene: 6. This CDR3 has 16 residues. Germline CDR1 is SEHNR and CDR2 is FQNEAQ (reference sequence). The entire variable domain, with the rest obtained from reference TRBV7-9 and TRBJ2-1, is as follows: DTGVSQNPRHKITKRGQNVTFRCDPISEHNRLYWYRQTLGQGPEFLTYFQNEAQLEKSRLLSDRFSAERPKGSFSTLEIQRTEQGDSAMYLCASSLAAGGPINEQFFGPGTRLTVL.

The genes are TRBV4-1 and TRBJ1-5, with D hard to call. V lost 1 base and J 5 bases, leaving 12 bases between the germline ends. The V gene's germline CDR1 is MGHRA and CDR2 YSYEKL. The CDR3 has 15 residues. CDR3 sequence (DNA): TGCGCCAGCAGCCAAGCCCCGGGAGGAGATCAGCCCCAGCATTTT. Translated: CASSQAPGGDQPQHF.